Listed here is a single TCR beta chain. These data originate in a study of T-cell memory formation after mild COVID-19. One entry per CDR3 protein results from TCRdb running MiXCR on the 5' RACE reads. The repertoire holds nearly 250,000 distinct CDR3 sequences, with roughly 15% as singletons. Per germline, CDR1 SGHAT and CDR2 FQNNGV. The CDR3 length is 15 residues. Trimming took 3 bases from V and 4 from J, leaving 15 bases between them. The source material was PBMCs or a T cell subset sorted from them (not recorded which). The receptor was derived from an adult woman who had mild COVID-19 (a few samples of this study predate the infection). Cell type and time point are not known. The V gene is TRBV11-2, the J gene TRBJ2-5; D is uncertain. CDR3 coding DNA: TGTGCCAGCAGCTTGGCAATGTCTGCAGGAGAGACCCAGTACTTC. It yields the protein CASSLAMSAGETQYF.